Presented here are 26 T cell receptor beta chains from one specimen sequenced in a study of regulatory T cells in long-lasting Graves disease. Time point specified: newly diagnosed GD, antithyroid drugs for less than 3 months. Extracted RNA from PBMCs served as the source of the TCR library. To make TCR beta libraries, researchers used iRepertoire HTBI primers and Arm-PCR of CDR3 regions. TCRdb redid the calling of the multiplex PCR reads with MiXCR, one entry per CDR3 protein. The sample has about half a million distinct CDR3 sequences; more than 10% are singletons. The same sample was also studied in work on T cells in Graves' hyperthyroidism and ophthalmopathy.

This material consisted of peripheral blood mononuclear cells (PBMCs), taken at new diagnosis, from a patient treated with antithyroid drugs. The receptors come from a young woman with Graves disease.

Only a few counts were recorded for this clonotype. The chain couples TRBV7-9 to TRBJ1-5; weak D call: TRBD1 (5 bases). V shed 5 bases and J shed 3 bases, with 14 bases lying between them. Germline CDR1 SEHNR, CDR2 FQNEAQ (reference sequence). This CDR3 region has 15 residues. CDR3 region: CASSIYAGSNQPQHF. The CDR3 nucleotides read TGTGCCAGCAGCATATACGCAGGGTCCAATCAGCCCCAGCATTTT.

Ten or more counts support this clonotype. This chain joins TRBV7-2 and TRBJ1-5; no clear D gene. The CDR3 contains 13 residues. CDR1 is SGHTA and CDR2 is FQGNSA in the germline V gene. Trimming took 1 base from V and 5 from J, leaving 6 bases between them. The CDR3 is CASSLVKDQPQHF. The CDR3 region has the DNA TGTGCCAGCAGCTTAGTGAAGGATCAGCCCCAGCATTTT.

In this sample, this clonotype turned up many times. This chain links TRBV12-3 or TRBV12-4 with TRBJ2-2; D may be TRBD2 (6 bases). The CDR3 runs 13 residues. Trimming left V 1 base short and J 6 bases short, with 6 bases between. CDR3 loop: CASSLGGAGELFF. The CDR3 nucleotides are TGTGCCAGCAGTTTAGGGGGGGCCGGGGAGCTGTTTTTT.

This clonotype was detected ten times or more. The chain uses TRBV28 and TRBJ1-1; unclear D gene. Trimming took off 6 bases at V and 3 bases at J, with 11 bases between the two ends. Looked up from germline, CDR1 is MDHEN and CDR2 is SYDVKM. CDR3 length: 13 amino acids. The CDR3 DNA sequence: TGTGCCAGCAGGGATGACATGTACACTGAAGCTTTCTTT. Its translation: CASRDDMYTEAFF.

The chain combines TRBV7-6 with TRBJ2-1; TRBD1 matches at 7 bases. Germline values: CDR1 SGHVS, CDR2 FNYEAQ. The CDR3 length is 17 residues. Trimming removed 4 bases from V and 6 bases from J; junction bases left unmatched: 15. CDR3 coding DNA: TGTGCCAGCAGCTCACAGCTGACAGGGTTGAACCCCAATGAGCAGTTCTTC. Amino acid sequence: CASSSQLTGLNPNEQFF. Supplemented by reference TRBV7-6 and TRBJ2-1, the full variable domain reads GAGVSQSPRYKVTKRGQDVALRCDPISGHVSLYWYRQALGQGPEFLTYFNYEAQQDKSGLPNDRFSAERPEGSISTLTIQRTEQRDSAMYRCASSSQLTGLNPNEQFFGPGTRLTVL.

This clonotype was seen many times. This chain joins TRBV7-2 and TRBJ2-3, with a weak D call TRBD1 (6 bases). The CDR3 spans 18 residues. Trimming removed 5 bases from V and 6 bases from J, with 27 bases in between. Germline values: CDR1 SGHTA, CDR2 FQGNSA. CDR3 residues: CASSHAPHIGGVRDTQYF. The DNA of the CDR3 is TGTGCCAGCAGCCACGCCCCCCATATAGGGGGAGTAAGGGATACGCAGTATTTT. Drawing the rest from reference TRBV7-2 and TRBJ2-3, the complete variable domain is GAGVSQSPSNKVTEKGKDVELRCDPISGHTALYWYRQSLGQGLEFLIYFQGNSAPDKSGLPSDRFSAERTGGSVSTLTIQRTQQEDSAVYLCASSHAPHIGGVRDTQYFGPGTRLTVL.

This clonotype was counted only a few times. The chain uses TRBV4-2 and TRBJ2-2; perhaps D is TRBD1 or TRBD2 (5 bases each). The CDR3 has 16 amino acids. In germline, CDR1 is LGHNA, CDR2 YNFKEQ. Trimming pared 5 bases from V and 2 bases from J, leaving 15 bases between. The CDR3 loop is CASSSNRDGNTGELFF. CDR3 sequence (DNA): TGTGCCAGCAGCAGTAATCGGGACGGAAACACCGGGGAGCTGTTTTTT.

The sample holds many counts of this clonotype. At one end the junction does not follow the germline gene, possibly because of a read error. J is TRBJ1-1 and V is TRBV28; 7 nucleotides agree with TRBD1. Germline values: CDR1 MDHEN, CDR2 SYDVKM. This CDR3 is built from 14 residues. The CDR3: CASSRTGRNTEAFF. DNA of the CDR3: TGCGCCAGCAGCAGGACAGGTCGGAACACTGAAGCTTTCTTT.

In this sample, this clonotype turned up many times. CDR3: CAWSPRDRGTIHEAFF. In DNA form, the CDR3 reads TGTGCCTGGAGTCCAAGGGACAGGGGGACGATTCATGAAGCTTTCTTT. The chain is built from TRBV30 and TRBJ1-1; 11 bases agree with TRBD1. CDR1 GTSNPN and CDR2 SVGIG come from the germline V gene (reference sequence). The CDR3 is made up of 16 amino acids. J lost 7 bases, V lost 2 bases, and 12 bases had no gene match.

This clonotype was recorded many times. This chain uses TRBV6-1 with TRBJ1-1; possible D gene TRBD1, 5 bases. The germline CDR1 and CDR2 sequences are MNHNS and SASEGT. The CDR3 consists of 14 residues. The V end lost 6 bases, the J end lost 1 base, and 12 bases lay between the germline ends. The CDR3 protein is CASSHLGRNTEAFF. In DNA, the CDR3 is TGTGCCAGCAGCCACCTGGGGCGGAACACTGAAGCTTTCTTT.

This clonotype was detected ten times or more. This sequence joins TRBV15 and TRBJ2-2; D not resolved. With 3 bases removed from V and 4 bases from J, the gap between germline ends came to 6 bases. Germline assignment: CDR1 LNHNV and CDR2 YYDKDF (reference sequence). The CDR3 is 13 residues long. CDR3 loop: CATSSISTGELFF. The DNA of the CDR3 is TGTGCCACCAGCAGCATCAGCACCGGGGAGCTGTTTTTT.

Concerning this clonotype itself: A far larger clone is off by one base, so a read error is likely. This sequence joins TRBV11-2 and TRBJ2-1, with 9 bases identical to TRBD2. Germline CDR1 and CDR2: SGHAT and FQNNGV. This CDR3 is 15 amino acids long. The V segment lost 4 bases and the J segment 10 bases; nucleotides outside the gene matches: 11. CDR3 in DNA: TGTGCCAGCAGCTCCGGACTAGCGACATCCTACGAGCAGTTCTTC. It yields the protein CASSSGLATSYEQFF.

V is TRBV12-3 or TRBV12-4 and J is TRBJ1-6; no clear D. V lost 6 bases and J 9 bases, leaving 9 bases between the germline ends. The CDR3 has 12 amino acids. The CDR3 DNA reads as TGTGCCAGCAGGGTGTCGGGTTCACCCCTCCACTTT. This gives the protein CASRVSGSPLHF.

This clonotype has a handful of counts. The V and J genes are TRBV10-3 and TRBJ2-3; tentative D call: TRBD2 (6 bases). Germline CDR1 reads ENHRY; CDR2 reads SYGVKD. V lost 3 bases and J lost 2, with 18 bases in between. CDR3 length: 17 amino acids. CDR3 loop: CAISDWDSNPYTDTQYF. The CDR3 region has the DNA TGTGCCATCAGTGATTGGGACTCGAACCCCTACACAGATACGCAGTATTTT.

V usage is TRBV28 and J usage is TRBJ2-3, with a weak D call TRBD2 (5 bases). Germline CDR1 reads MDHEN; CDR2 reads SYDVKM. This CDR3 has 14 residues. Deletions cut 6 bases from V and 2 bases from J, with 12 bases between. CDR3 nucleotide sequence: TGTGCCAGCAGCCCTAGAGACTACACAGATACGCAGTATTTT. Encoded protein: CASSPRDYTDTQYF.

This clonotype was recorded at least ten times. A much bigger clone sits one base away, suggesting this may be a read error. V is TRBV10-3 and J is TRBJ1-6, with 7 bases fitting TRBD1. The junction had 3 bases not matched to a gene; V was cut back by 6 bases and J by 7 bases. The CDR3 is made up of 13 amino acids. Germline CDR1 and CDR2: ENHRY and SYGVKD. The CDR3, as DNA: TGTGCCATCAGCCGGGACAGAAATTCACCCCTCCACTTT. This encodes CAISRDRNSPLHF.

The chain combines TRBV20-1 with TRBJ2-3, with 7 bases fitting TRBD2. V shed 6 bases, J shed 3 bases, and the junction held 9 bases outside the gene matches. Germline V gene sequence: CDR1 DFQATT, CDR2 SNEGSKA (reference sequence). The CDR3 extends over 14 amino acids. The CDR3 nucleotides are TGCAGTGCCCTCCGGGGAGGGCTAACAGATACGCAGTATTTT. It is translated as CSALRGGLTDTQYF.

This clonotype has ten or more counts. The rearrangement joins TRBV29-1 to TRBJ1-1; TRBD1 is a possible D gene (5 bases). The germline gives CDR1 SQVTM, CDR2 ANQGSEA. The CDR3 extends over 14 amino acids. Trimming shortened V by 7 bases and J by 6 bases, and 21 bases separated the two germline ends. The CDR3 DNA sequence: TGCAGCGCGAAGGGCCCGTCTGGAGGGGCTGAAGCTTTCTTT. This codes for CSAKGPSGGAEAFF. Combining the CDR3 with reference TRBV29-1 and TRBJ1-1 gives the whole variable domain SAVISQKPSRDICQRGTSLTIQCQVDSQVTMMFWYRQQPGQSLTLIATANQGSEATYESGFVIDKFPISRPNLTFSTLTVSNMSPEDSSIYLCSAKGPSGGAEAFFGQGTRLTVV.

This chain connects TRBV2 to TRBJ1-5; 8 bases map to TRBD1. The CDR3 runs to 14 residues. Germline loops: CDR1 SNHLY, CDR2 FYNNEI. Unmatched junction bases numbered 6, after V lost 4 bases and J lost 7 bases. The CDR3 spells CASSVRGLGQPQHF. In DNA form, the CDR3 reads TGTGCCAGCAGTGTCAGGGGGCTCGGGCAGCCCCAGCATTTT.

This clonotype was counted only a few times. The chain has TRBV4-3 and TRBJ2-4; no definite D call. V dropped 0 bases and J dropped 0 bases, with 9 bases sitting between them. This CDR3 contains 16 residues. Germline lookup yields CDR1 LGHNA and CDR2 YSLEER. The CDR3 coding sequence is TGCGCCAGCAGCCAAGATTTGGAGACAGCCAAAAACATTCAGTACTTC. It specifies CASSQDLETAKNIQYF.

The J gene is TRBJ2-5, the V gene TRBV2; tentative D call: TRBD2 (5 bases). This CDR3 has 15 amino acids. Per the germline V gene, CDR1 is SNHLY and CDR2 is FYNNEI. The V end lost 4 bases, the J end lost 1 base, and 13 bases lay between the germline ends. CDR3 in DNA: TGTGCCAGCAGTGGGGGAACGGGGAGCCAAGAGACCCAGTACTTC. Translation gives CASSGGTGSQETQYF.

The CDR3 sequence is CASNRAVELFF. The CDR3 DNA follows: TGTGCCAGCAATAGGGCAGTGGAACTGTTTTTT. This sequence joins TRBV2 and TRBJ1-4; D is unclear. This CDR3 has 11 residues. Trimming took 7 bases from V and 12 from J, leaving 12 bases between them. CDR1 SNHLY and CDR2 FYNNEI come from the germline V gene.

For this clonotype: This is likely a read error, given that the CDR3 carries no conserved phenylalanine or tryptophan at its end. The chain links TRBV16 to TRBJ2-7; a possible D gene is TRBD2 (7 bases). The germline V gene encodes CDR1 KGHSY and CDR2 FQNENV. The CDR3 is made up of 15 amino acids. Between the trimmed V and J ends, which lost 2 bases and 3 bases, there was a span of 14 bases. CDR3 loop: CASSQPRGGGYEQYL. DNA of the CDR3: TGTGCCAGCAGCCAACCGAGGGGAGGGGGCTACGAGCAGTACCTC.

This clonotype came up many times. This sequence joins TRBV2 and TRBJ2-1; 11 bases agree with TRBD2. J gave up 4 bases and V 5 bases, and 7 bases lay outside the gene matches. The CDR3 is 16 residues long. Germline values: CDR1 SNHLY, CDR2 FYNNEI. CDR3 loop: CASSSGLADPYNEQFF. CDR3 DNA: TGTGCCAGCAGTTCGGGACTAGCGGATCCATACAATGAGCAGTTCTTC.

The chain recombines TRBV7-9 with TRBJ2-2; 7 nucleotides agree with TRBD1. This CDR3 has 15 amino acids. Trimming at V came to 4 bases and at J to 2 bases, leaving 4 bases not matched to a gene. Per the germline V gene, CDR1 is SEHNR and CDR2 is FQNEAQ (reference sequence). The CDR3 here is CASSSTGANTGELFF. CDR3 nucleotides: TGTGCCAGCAGCTCCACAGGGGCCAACACCGGGGAGCTGTTTTTT.

This clonotype has just a few counts. V is TRBV10-2 and J is TRBJ2-1; weak D call: TRBD1 (5 bases). CDR1 WSHSY and CDR2 SAAADI come from the germline V gene. V gave up 2 bases and J gave up 9 bases, with 11 bases separating them. This CDR3 spans 13 amino acids. The CDR3 sequence: CASSEVGVSEQFF. CDR3 in DNA: TGCGCCAGCAGTGAGGTAGGGGTTTCTGAGCAGTTCTTC.